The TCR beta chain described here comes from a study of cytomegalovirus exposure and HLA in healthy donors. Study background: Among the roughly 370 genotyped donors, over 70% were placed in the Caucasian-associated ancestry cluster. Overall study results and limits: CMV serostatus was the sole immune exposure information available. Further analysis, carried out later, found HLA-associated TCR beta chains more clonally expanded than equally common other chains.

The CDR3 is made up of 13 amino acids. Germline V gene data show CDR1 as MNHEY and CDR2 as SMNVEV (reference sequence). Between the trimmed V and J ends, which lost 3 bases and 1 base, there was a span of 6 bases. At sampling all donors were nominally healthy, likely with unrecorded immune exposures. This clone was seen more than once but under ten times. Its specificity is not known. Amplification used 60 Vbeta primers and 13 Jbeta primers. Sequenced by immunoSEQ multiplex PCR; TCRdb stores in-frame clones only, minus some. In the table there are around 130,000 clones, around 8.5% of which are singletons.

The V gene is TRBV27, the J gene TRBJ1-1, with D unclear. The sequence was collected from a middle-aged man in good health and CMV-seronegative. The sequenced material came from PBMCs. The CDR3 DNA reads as TGTGCCAGCAGTTTTCGAGAGAACACTGAAGCTTTCTTT. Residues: CASSFRENTEAFF.